The T cell receptor (beta chain) described here comes from a study of blood T cell repertoires in COVID-19. Study-level information: Samples representing acute and convalescent COVID-19 were sourced from the United States, Italy and Spain.

In the original workflow: Estimation of nucleated cell counts was performed using reference gene primer amplification. The assay was immunoSEQ multiplex PCR, and TCRdb's table has in-frame clones only and misses some. D and trimming come from the DNA, and the V and J calls and clone size come from that table. There are more than 85,000 clones in the sample; about 80% occur only once, and 18% lies in the top ten. V trimming: 9 bases; J trimming: 4 bases; junction bases outside the gene matches: 6. The CDR3 sequence is 13 residues long. The chain uses TRBV12-3 or TRBV12-4 and TRBJ2-1; 7 bases are shared with TRBD2. Sequenced sample: peripheral blood. The clonotype was recovered from a man older than 75 with acute or convalescent COVID-19. The CDR3 DNA reads TGTGCCAGAGCGGGACTTCCTTACAATGAGCAGTTCTTC. Residues: CARAGLPYNEQFF.